This T cell receptor beta chain came from a study of OX40 agonist ivuxolimab in advanced cancers. The study, taken as a whole, reports: Which antigen the expanded peripheral T cells recognized is unknown.

Germline CDR1 MNHNY, CDR2 SVGAGI (reference sequence). CDR3 length: 15 residues. V was pared by 2 bases and J by 7 bases, with 15 bases between. With respect to this clone: The antigen is undetermined.

Using immunoSEQ multiplex PCR, the repertoire was profiled, and TCRdb retains in-frame clones only, with some absent. The sample lists roughly 75,000 clones, over 70% occurring once. The chain uses TRBV6-6 and TRBJ1-5; weak D call: TRBD1 (5 bases). The clonotype originates from an adult with an advanced solid tumor such as melanoma, head and neck, liver or kidney cancer. The sequencing here drew on CD4+ or CD8+ T cells sorted from blood, taken in a trial of the OX40 agonist ivuxolimab. Here the CDR3 DNA reads TGTGCCAGCAGTTACGGGCAGGGCGGTAACCAGCCCCAGCATTTT. It specifies CASSYGQGGNQPQHF.